A selection of T cell receptor beta chains follows, all from one sample in a study of T cells in tuberculosis. TCRdb's copy holds only in-frame clones and misses some; the assay was immunoSEQ multiplex PCR. The table has tens of thousands of clones, approximately 90% seen once; the top ten hold roughly 14%. Sequencing used PBMCs. All receptors derive from a donor between 10 and 29 years old with latent tuberculosis or without tuberculosis infection. The CDR3 runs from the conserved cysteine through the conserved F or W. The order of the fields is J gene, V gene, clone size, D gene, CDR3 DNA, CDR3 protein. The D gene is left open where the match is weak. Rows may omit the clone size; those that give it use once, few, many or a size class.

>TRBJ2-5|TRBV27|once|.
TGTGCCAGCAGTTTAGAGCCCTTTGGAGAGACCCAGTACTTC
CASSLEPFGETQYF
>TRBJ1-1|TRBV14|.|.
TGTGCCAGCAGCCAAGAAGGGGAGGGGAAGGCTGAAGCTTTCTTT
CASSQEGEGKAEAFF
>TRBJ1-4|TRBV2|once|TRBD1
TGTGCCAGCAGTGAGGACAGGTCTGCAACTAATGAAAAACTGTTTTTT
CASSEDRSATNEKLFF
>TRBJ1-2|TRBV7-8|.|TRBD1
TGTGCCAGCAGCCAAACTCGTGGGACAGCCTCCTATGGCTACACCTTC
CASSQTRGTASYGYTF
>TRBJ2-7|TRBV11-2|.|TRBD1
TGTGCCAGCAGCTCACACAGGGGGCGAAACTCCCACGAGCAGTACTTC
CASSSHRGRNSHEQYF
>TRBJ1-1|TRBV5-1|.|.
TGCGCCAGCAGCTTGGTTCCTTCCACTGAAGCTTTCTTT
CASSLVPSTEAFF
>TRBJ1-1|TRBV30|.|.
TGTGCCTGGATTCCGGGACTCACGTTAAGTCTCGGGGGGGCTTTCTTT
CAWIPGLTLSLGGAFF
>TRBJ2-2|TRBV2|.|.
TGTGCCAGCAGTGAGGGGCACACCGGGGAGCTGTTTTTT
CASSEGHTGELFF
>TRBJ2-2|TRBV29-1|.|.
TGCAGCGTTGAAATGGAGGTGGCCGGGGAGCTGTTTTTT
CSVEMEVAGELFF
>TRBJ2-6|TRBV19|.|TRBD1
TGTGCCAGTAGTGGTCAGTGGGGGGACAGGGGCTCTGGGGCCAACGTCCTGACTTTC
CASSGQWGDRGSGANVLTF
>TRBJ1-2|TRBV28|.|.
TGTGCCAGCAGTTTATCTCACGCGAACAGGGTAAACTATGGCTACACCTTC
CASSLSHANRVNYGYTF
>TRBJ1-6|TRBV10-3|.|.
TGTGCCATCACTCGAACCCCCGTCCCCGCAGAAATCTATAATTCACCCCTCCACTTT
CAITRTPVPAEIYNSPLHF
>TRBJ1-5|TRBV6-1|.|TRBD1
TGTGCCAGCAGTGAACACAGGGGCTCGACCCAGCCCCAGCATTTT
CASSEHRGSTQPQHF
>TRBJ2-7|TRBV28|.|.
TGTGCCAGCAGTTCCCCCGGGACAACCTACGAGCAGTACTTC
CASSSPGTTYEQYF
>TRBJ1-1|TRBV5-8|.|.
TGTGCCAGGGCTACAAAGGACAGCGAAACTGAAGCTTTCTTT
CARATKDSETEAFF
>TRBJ1-1|TRBV29-1|.|.
TGCAGCGGGGGGGGAAGGGTCACTGAAGCTTTCTTT
CSGGGRVTEAFF
>TRBJ2-7|TRBV29-1|.|.
TGCAGCGTTGAAGAACCAAGAGGGATCCTCAACTACGAGCAGTACTTC
CSVEEPRGILNYEQYF
>TRBJ1-5|TRBV6-5|.|.
TGTGCCAGCAGCTCCCGGGGGACTAGCAATCAGCCCCAGCATTTT
CASSSRGTSNQPQHF
>TRBJ1-6|TRBV5-1|.|.
TGCGCCAGCAGCTTGGTAGGCAGAACTAGCTCCTATAATTCACCCCTCCACTTT
CASSLVGRTSSYNSPLHF
>TRBJ1-3|TRBV19|.|.
TGTGCCAGTAGTATAGAGGGAGGGAGTGGAAACACCATATATTTT
CASSIEGGSGNTIYF